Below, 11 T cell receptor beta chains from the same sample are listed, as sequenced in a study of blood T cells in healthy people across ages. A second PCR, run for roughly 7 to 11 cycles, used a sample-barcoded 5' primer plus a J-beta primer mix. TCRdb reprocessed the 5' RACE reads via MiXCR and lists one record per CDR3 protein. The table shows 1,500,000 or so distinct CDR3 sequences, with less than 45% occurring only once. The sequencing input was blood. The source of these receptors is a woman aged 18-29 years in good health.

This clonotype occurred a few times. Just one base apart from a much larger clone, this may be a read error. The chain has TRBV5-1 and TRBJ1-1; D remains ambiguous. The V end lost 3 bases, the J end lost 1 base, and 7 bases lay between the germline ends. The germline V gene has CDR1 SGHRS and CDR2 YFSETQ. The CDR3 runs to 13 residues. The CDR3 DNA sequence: TGCGCCAGCAGCTGGACCCCGAACACTGAAGCTTTCTTT. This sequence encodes CASSWTPNTEAFF.

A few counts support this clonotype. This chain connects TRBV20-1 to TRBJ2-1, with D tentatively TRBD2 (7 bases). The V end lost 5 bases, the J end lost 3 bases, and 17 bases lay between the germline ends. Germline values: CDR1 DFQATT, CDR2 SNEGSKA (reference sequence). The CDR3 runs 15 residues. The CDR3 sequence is CSAGRPGGHYNEQFF. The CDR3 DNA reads TGCAGTGCTGGTAGACCGGGGGGACACTACAATGAGCAGTTCTTC.

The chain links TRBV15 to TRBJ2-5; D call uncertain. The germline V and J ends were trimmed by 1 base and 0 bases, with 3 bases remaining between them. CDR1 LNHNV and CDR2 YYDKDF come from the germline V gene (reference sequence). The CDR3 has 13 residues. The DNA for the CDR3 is TGTGCCACCAGCAGAGGAAACCAAGAGACCCAGTACTTC. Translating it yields CATSRGNQETQYF.

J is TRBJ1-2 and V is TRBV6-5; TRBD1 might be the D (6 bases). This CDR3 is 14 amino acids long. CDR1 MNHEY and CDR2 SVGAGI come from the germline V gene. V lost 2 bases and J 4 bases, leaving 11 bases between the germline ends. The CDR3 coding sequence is TGTGCCAGCAGTTACGAGGGACAAGCCTATGGCTACACCTTC. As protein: CASSYEGQAYGYTF.

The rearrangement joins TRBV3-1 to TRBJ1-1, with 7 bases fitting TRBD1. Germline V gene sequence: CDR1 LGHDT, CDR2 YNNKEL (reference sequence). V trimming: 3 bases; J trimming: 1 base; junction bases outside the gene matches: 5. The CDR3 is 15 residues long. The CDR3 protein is CASSQIQGSNTEAFF. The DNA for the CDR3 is TGTGCCAGCAGCCAGATACAGGGGTCGAACACTGAAGCTTTCTTT.

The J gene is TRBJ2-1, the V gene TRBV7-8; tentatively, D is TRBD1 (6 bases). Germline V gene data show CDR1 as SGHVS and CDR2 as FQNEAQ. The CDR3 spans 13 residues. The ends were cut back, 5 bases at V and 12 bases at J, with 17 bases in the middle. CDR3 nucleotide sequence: TGTGCCAGCAGCACAGGACAGCAAGGCGCGCAGTTCTTC. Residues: CASSTGQQGAQFF.

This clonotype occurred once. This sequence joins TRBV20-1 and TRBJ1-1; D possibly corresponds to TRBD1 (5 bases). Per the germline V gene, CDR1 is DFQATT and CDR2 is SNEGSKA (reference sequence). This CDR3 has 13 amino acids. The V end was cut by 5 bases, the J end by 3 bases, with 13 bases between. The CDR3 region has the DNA TGCAGTGCTGAAACGGGGGTACACACTGAAGCTTTCTTT. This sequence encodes CSAETGVHTEAFF.

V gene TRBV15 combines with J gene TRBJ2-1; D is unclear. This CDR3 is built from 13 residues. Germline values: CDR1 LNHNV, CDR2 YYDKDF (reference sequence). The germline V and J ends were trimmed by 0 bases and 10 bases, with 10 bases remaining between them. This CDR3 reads CATSRDSASEQFF. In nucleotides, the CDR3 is TGTGCCACCAGCAGAGACTCGGCCTCGGAGCAGTTCTTC.

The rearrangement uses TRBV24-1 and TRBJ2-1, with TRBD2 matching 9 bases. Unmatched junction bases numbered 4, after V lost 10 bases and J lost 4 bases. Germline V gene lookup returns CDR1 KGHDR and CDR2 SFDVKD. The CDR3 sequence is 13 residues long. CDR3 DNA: TGTGCCACGGGCGGGGGGGATTACAATGAGCAGTTCTTC. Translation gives CATGGGDYNEQFF.

DNA for the CDR3: TGTGCCAGCAGTTTCGAACAGGGCCTATGGGATGAGCAGTTCTTC. This codes for CASSFEQGLWDEQFF. V usage is TRBV27 and J usage is TRBJ2-1; D might be TRBD1 (6 bases). The CDR3 has 15 amino acids. Germline V gene data show CDR1 as MNHEY and CDR2 as SMNVEV (reference sequence). Between the trimmed V and J ends, which lost 3 bases and 8 bases, there was a span of 17 bases.

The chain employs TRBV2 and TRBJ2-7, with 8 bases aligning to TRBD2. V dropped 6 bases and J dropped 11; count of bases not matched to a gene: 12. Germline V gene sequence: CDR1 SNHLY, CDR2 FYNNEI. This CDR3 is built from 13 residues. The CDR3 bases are TGTGCCAGCAGGTCGGAAGCGGGGGAACAAAAGTACTTC. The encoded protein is CASRSEAGEQKYF.